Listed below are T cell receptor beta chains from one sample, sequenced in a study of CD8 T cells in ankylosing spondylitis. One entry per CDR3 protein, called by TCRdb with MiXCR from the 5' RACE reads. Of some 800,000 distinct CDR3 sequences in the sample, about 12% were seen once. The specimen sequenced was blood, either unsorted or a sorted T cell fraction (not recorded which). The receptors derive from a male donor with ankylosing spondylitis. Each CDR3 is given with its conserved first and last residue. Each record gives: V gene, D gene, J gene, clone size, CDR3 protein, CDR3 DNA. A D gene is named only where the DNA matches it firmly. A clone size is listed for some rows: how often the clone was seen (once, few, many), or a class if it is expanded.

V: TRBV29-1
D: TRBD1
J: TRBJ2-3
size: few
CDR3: CSVAQGSAKDTQYF
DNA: TGCAGCGTGGCACAGGGGTCCGCGAAAGATACGCAGTATTTT

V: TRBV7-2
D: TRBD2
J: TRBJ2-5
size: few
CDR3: CASSLLAGSQETQYF
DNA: TGTGCCAGCAGCTTACTAGCGGGGTCACAAGAGACCCAGTACTTC

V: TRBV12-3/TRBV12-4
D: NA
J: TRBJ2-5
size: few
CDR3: CASSFKGFQETQYF
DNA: TGTGCCAGCAGTTTTAAGGGATTCCAAGAGACCCAGTACTTC

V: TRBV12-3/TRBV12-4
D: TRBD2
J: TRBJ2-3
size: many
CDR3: CASSSRTSGRADTQYF
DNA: TGTGCCAGCAGTTCCCGTACTAGCGGGAGGGCAGATACGCAGTATTTT

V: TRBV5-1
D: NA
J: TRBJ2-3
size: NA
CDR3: CASSLSTAALDTQYF
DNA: TGCGCCAGCAGCCTCTCCACGGCAGCGCTCGATACGCAGTATTTT

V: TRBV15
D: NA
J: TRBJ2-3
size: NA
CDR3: CATSTGPADTQYF
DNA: TGTGCCACCAGCACGGGGCCAGCAGATACGCAGTATTTT

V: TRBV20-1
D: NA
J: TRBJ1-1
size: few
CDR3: CSARKDTLNTEAFF
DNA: TGCAGTGCTAGGAAGGACACCTTGAACACTGAAGCTTTCTTT

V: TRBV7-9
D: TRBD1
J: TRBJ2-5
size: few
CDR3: CASSRWDRVETQYF
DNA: TGTGCCAGCAGCCGCTGGGACAGGGTGGAGACCCAGTACTTC

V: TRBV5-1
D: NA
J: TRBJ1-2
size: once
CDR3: CASSLNDLGYGYTF
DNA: TGCGCCAGCAGCCTAAACGACCTCGGCTATGGCTACACCTTC

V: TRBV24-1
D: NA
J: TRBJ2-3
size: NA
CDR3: CATSDPDRRGTDTQYF
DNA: TGTGCCACCAGTGATCCGGACAGAAGAGGCACAGATACGCAGTATTTT

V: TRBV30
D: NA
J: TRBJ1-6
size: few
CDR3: CAWKRTDSPLHF
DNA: TGTGCCTGGAAGAGAACGGATTCACCCCTCCACTTT

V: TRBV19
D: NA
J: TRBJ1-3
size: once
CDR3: CASFGLSSGNTIYF
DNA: TGTGCCAGTTTTGGACTGAGCTCTGGAAACACCATATATTTT

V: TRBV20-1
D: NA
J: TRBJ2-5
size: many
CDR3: CSAPRDGGRETQYF
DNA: TGCAGTGCCCCACGGGACGGGGGGCGAGAGACCCAGTACTTC

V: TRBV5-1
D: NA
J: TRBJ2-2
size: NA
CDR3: CAGVRADRGELFF
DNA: TGCGCCGGGGTGAGGGCTGACCGCGGGGAGCTGTTTTTT

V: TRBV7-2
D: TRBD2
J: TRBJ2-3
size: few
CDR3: CASSLWTRVAYTQYF
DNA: TGTGCCAGCAGCTTATGGACTAGGGTAGCGTATACGCAGTATTTT

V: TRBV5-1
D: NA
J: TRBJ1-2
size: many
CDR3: CASSLTRTGYTF
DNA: TGCGCCAGCAGCTTAACGAGGACGGGCTACACCTTC

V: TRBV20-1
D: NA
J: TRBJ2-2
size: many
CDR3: CSAPRHQNTGELFF
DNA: TGCAGTGCCCCCAGGCACCAGAACACCGGGGAGCTGTTTTTT